This entry concerns a single T cell receptor beta chain. The antigen is undetermined. The method was immunoSEQ multiplex PCR; TCRdb's version includes in-frame clones alone and lacks a portion of them. The table has about 140,000 clones, around 90% seen once. Trimming at V came to 4 bases and at J to 5 bases, leaving 9 bases not matched to a gene. The CDR3 length is 14 residues. CDR1 and CDR2 (germline): SGDLS, YYNGEE. These data are taken from a study of T cell responses to AZD1222 COVID-19 vaccine. Study findings and constraints: Females made up more of the donors, who were largely white British, and clonal diversity may have come out too low. Breadth and depth of Spike-specific TCRs rose after two AZD1222 doses.

Pooling covered second doses at about 4 or about 12 weeks. The chain recombines TRBV9 with TRBJ2-7; 7 bases are shared with TRBD1. The sequence came from an adult who received the AZD1222 COVID-19 vaccine. Specimen: peripheral blood, collected 28 days after the second AZD1222 dose. The CDR3 protein is CASSTRQGRDEQYF. The CDR3 DNA reads as TGTGCCAGCAGCACCCGACAGGGACGGGACGAGCAGTACTTC.